Sequencing of this TCR beta chain was carried out in a study of T cell responses to AZD1222 COVID-19 vaccine. Overall study findings and caveats: AZD1222 recipients seropositive at baseline numbered only five or six. Spike-specific TCR repertoires showed rising breadth and depth after two AZD1222 doses. Donors were largely white British and mainly female; clonal diversity was possibly underestimated.

About this clone: Its target is unknown.

TCRdb's table, derived via immunoSEQ multiplex PCR, lists solely in-frame clones and lacks some. The sample lists about 130,000 clones; nearly 95% were seen once. CDR1 and CDR2 from the germline V gene are SNHLY and FYNNEI. Between the trimmed V and J ends, which lost 4 bases and 6 bases, there was a span of 13 bases. This CDR3 spans 15 amino acids. The sequence came from an adult in good health. Sample: peripheral blood, taken on day 0 of AZD1222 vaccination. The chain is built from TRBV2 and TRBJ1-6; D not resolved. The CDR3: CASSGPITFNSPLHF. The DNA of the CDR3 is TGTGCCAGCAGTGGCCCGATTACCTTTAATTCACCCCTCCACTTT.